Below, 18 T cell receptor beta chains from the same sample are listed, as sequenced in a study of regulatory and conventional T cells in RAG deficiency. The assay was immunoSEQ multiplex PCR, and TCRdb's table has in-frame clones only and misses some. The table has thousands of clones, approximately 82% seen once. Blood CD4+ CD25-low CD127-high conventional T cells supplied the genomic DNA template. Sequenced material: CD4+ effector T cells sorted from blood. Receptor source: a human donor with RAG deficiency presenting as severe combined immunodeficiency.

The genes are TRBV7-3 and TRBJ2-1; 8 nucleotides align to TRBD1. Germline V lookup: CDR1 SGHTA, CDR2 FQGTGA. V lost 3 bases, J lost 6 bases, and 1 base stayed unmatched. This CDR3 is built from 13 residues. The CDR3 region is CASSFGQGNEQFF. The CDR3, as DNA: TGTGCCAGCAGCTTTGGACAGGGCAATGAGCAGTTCTTC.

The chain employs TRBV7-2 and TRBJ2-5; weak D call: TRBD1 (5 bases). Germline lookup yields CDR1 SGHTA and CDR2 FQGNSA. Deletions cut 6 bases from V and 6 bases from J, with 14 bases between. CDR3 length: 13 amino acids. CDR3 protein: CASSGQPKQTQYF. The CDR3 DNA reads TGTGCCAGCAGTGGACAACCGAAGCAGACCCAGTACTTC.

The CDR3 bases are TGCGCCAGCAGCTTGCCACAGGGTCCAGAGACCCAGTACTTC. Its protein is CASSLPQGPETQYF. This chain links TRBV5-1 with TRBJ2-5, with D possibly TRBD1 on 6 matching bases. The CDR3 is made up of 14 amino acids. Germline V CDR1 and CDR2: SGHRS, YFSETQ. V lost 1 base, J lost 4 bases, and 11 bases lay in between.

The J gene is TRBJ1-6, the V gene TRBV7-2, with D unclear. The CDR3 loop spans 17 amino acids. Trimming left V 1 base short and J 0 bases short, with 10 bases between. Germline values: CDR1 SGHTA, CDR2 FQGNSA. DNA of the CDR3: TGTGCCAGCAGCTTAGTGCGGGGATTCTCCTATAATTCACCCCTCCACTTT. Translation gives CASSLVRGFSYNSPLHF. Together with reference TRBV7-2 and TRBJ1-6, the CDR3 gives the full variable domain: GAGVSQSPSNKVTEKGKDVELRCDPISGHTALYWYRQSLGQGLEFLIYFQGNSAPDKSGLPSDRFSAERTGGSVSTLTIQRTQQEDSAVYLCASSLVRGFSYNSPLHFGNGTRLTVT.

The chain is built from TRBV19 and TRBJ2-5, with TRBD1 matching over 9 bases. The CDR3 consists of 14 residues. After removal of 5 bases from V and 3 bases from J, the junction contained 4 bases not matched to a gene. CDR1 is LNHDA, CDR2 SQIVND, per germline (reference sequence). The chain's CDR3 is CASSAWTGEETQYF. The CDR3 coding sequence is TGTGCCAGTAGTGCCTGGACAGGGGAAGAGACCCAGTACTTC.

J is TRBJ2-5 and V is TRBV10-3; the match to TRBD2 covers 7 bases. The CDR3 covers 14 residues. Germline loops: CDR1 ENHRY, CDR2 SYGVKD. Unmatched junction bases numbered 6, after V lost 3 bases and J lost 5 bases. CDR3 in DNA: TGTGCCATCAGTGATTCGCAGGGAGGGGAGACCCAGTACTTC. This gives the protein CAISDSQGGETQYF.

J is TRBJ2-7 and V is TRBV7-9; 7 nucleotides match TRBD1. This CDR3 is built from 15 residues. CDR1 is SEHNR, CDR2 FQNEAQ, per germline (reference sequence). With 2 bases clipped from V and 1 base from J, the junction kept 5 bases outside the gene matches. CDR3 bases: TGTGCCAGCAGCTTAACAGGGACAGCGTCCTACGAGCAGTACTTC. This codes for CASSLTGTASYEQYF.

CDR3: CASGHWKSRNIQYF. In DNA, the CDR3 is TGTGCCAGCGGCCACTGGAAGAGTCGAAACATTCAGTACTTC. J is TRBJ2-4 and V is TRBV7-2, with D unclear. Deletions cut 8 bases from V and 6 bases from J, with 17 bases between. The V gene's germline CDR1 is SGHTA and CDR2 FQGNSA. CDR3 length: 14 amino acids.

The V call is TRBV5-1, the J call TRBJ2-6; TRBD1 might be the D (6 bases). This CDR3 contains 15 residues. Trimming removed 4 bases from V and 2 bases from J, with 10 bases in between. Germline V gene lookup returns CDR1 SGHRS and CDR2 YFSETQ. CDR3 residues: CASSLQGTGANVLTF. DNA of the CDR3: TGCGCCAGCAGCCTGCAGGGGACTGGGGCCAACGTCCTGACTTTC.

The chain is built from TRBV7-2 and TRBJ1-5; no definite D call. The CDR3 totals 13 residues. V was cut by 5 bases and J by 6 bases, with 11 bases left in between. Germline CDR1 and CDR2: SGHTA and FQGNSA. The CDR3 DNA is TGTGCCAGCAGCACAATCCTTACTCAGCCCCAGCATTTT. Its protein is CASSTILTQPQHF.

V gene TRBV5-1 combines with J gene TRBJ2-5, with D hard to call. Germline V gene lookup returns CDR1 SGHRS and CDR2 YFSETQ. V was clipped by 4 bases and J by 1 base, with 14 bases between them. This CDR3 has 15 residues. In nucleotides, the CDR3 is TGCGCCAGCAGCCCGTTCCTGTACAGCCAAGAGACCCAGTACTTC. Amino acids: CASSPFLYSQETQYF.

V is TRBV4-2 and J is TRBJ1-2; no firm D call. Germline V gene lookup returns CDR1 LGHNA and CDR2 YNFKEQ. The CDR3 covers 16 residues. V was clipped by 4 bases and J by 0 bases, with 15 bases between them. The CDR3 loop is CASSRRKGAPNYGYTF. The CDR3, as DNA: TGTGCCAGCAGCCGAAGGAAGGGCGCACCTAACTATGGCTACACCTTC.

The chain recombines TRBV29-1 with TRBJ2-2, with D possibly being TRBD1 (5 bases). This CDR3 has 14 residues. V lost 5 bases and J 1 base, leaving 11 bases between the germline ends. The germline CDR1 and CDR2 sequences are SQVTM and ANQGSEA. CDR3 coding DNA: TGCAGCGTTAGACAGTCAGAGAACACCGGGGAGCTGTTTTTT. This gives the protein CSVRQSENTGELFF.

The J gene is TRBJ2-5, the V gene TRBV14; D gene ambiguous. The ends were cut back, 0 bases at V and 1 base at J, with 3 bases in the middle. Per germline, CDR1 SGHDN and CDR2 FVKESK. The CDR3 contains 13 residues. The CDR3 reads CASSQEAQETQYF. DNA for the CDR3: TGTGCCAGCAGCCAAGAGGCCCAAGAGACCCAGTACTTC.

This chain links TRBV6-6 with TRBJ2-7; no reliable D call. V gave up 2 bases and J gave up 5 bases, with 10 bases separating them. Germline assignment: CDR1 MNHNY and CDR2 SVGAGI (reference sequence). The CDR3 runs to 13 residues. In DNA, the CDR3 is TGTGCCAGCAGTTACAGGGTTGGGAACGAGCAGTACTTC. It specifies CASSYRVGNEQYF.

CDR3 bases: TGTGCCAGCTCAGGGGGACAGTACAATGAGCAGTTCTTC. Its protein product is CASSGGQYNEQFF. The chain joins TRBV18 to TRBJ2-1; 7 bases line up with TRBD1. The CDR3 length is 13 residues. After removal of 5 bases from V and 4 bases from J, the junction contained 2 bases not matched to a gene. The germline V gene has CDR1 KGHSH and CDR2 LQKENI.

CDR3 sequence (DNA): TGCAGCGTTAACCACTTTGGGAGCTACACCTTC. Protein: CSVNHFGSYTF. This chain joins TRBV29-1 and TRBJ1-2, with D hard to call. V shed 5 bases and J shed 9 bases, with 13 bases lying between them. The CDR3 has 11 amino acids. Germline CDR1 reads SQVTM; CDR2 reads ANQGSEA.

This clone came up a few times. The CDR3 sequence is CATSRDPLYEQYF. The CDR3, as DNA: TGTGCCACCAGCAGAGATCCCCTGTACGAGCAGTACTTC. The chain recombines TRBV15 with TRBJ2-7, with unresolved D. The CDR3 has 13 amino acids. Trimming cost V 0 bases and J 4 bases, with 7 bases left between them. From germline, CDR1 is LNHNV and CDR2 YYDKDF (reference sequence).